This T cell receptor (beta chain) was found in a study of CD8 T cells in Susac syndrome. RNA in amounts of about 0.45 to 1 ug was reverse transcribed with random hexamers. Across 54 Vbeta and 13 Jbeta, TCR beta CDR3 was amplified with immunoSEQ multiplex PCR. TCRdb reprocessed the immunoSEQ multiplex PCR reads with MiXCR, giving one entry per CDR3 protein. The table includes 250,000 to 300,000 distinct CDR3 sequences, approximately 91% detected once. The multiple sclerosis controls consisted of treatment-naive patients with relapsing-remitting disease, either stable or active. CDR1 SGHVS and CDR2 FNYEAQ come from the germline V gene. Trimming took 4 bases from V and 0 from J, leaving 10 bases between them. The CDR3 is made up of 14 amino acids.

Source material: CD8+ T cells from PBMCs. The TCR comes from a human donor with multiple sclerosis. This rearrangement joins TRBV7-6 to TRBJ2-7; unclear D gene. The CDR3 reads CASSSTLISYEQYF. CDR3 sequence (DNA): TGTGCCAGCAGCTCGACACTCATCTCCTACGAGCAGTACTTC. Full variable domain (missing parts from reference TRBV7-6 and TRBJ2-7): GAGVSQSPRYKVTKRGQDVALRCDPISGHVSLYWYRQALGQGPEFLTYFNYEAQQDKSGLPNDRFSAERPEGSISTLTIQRTEQRDSAMYRCASSSTLISYEQYFGPGTRLTVT.